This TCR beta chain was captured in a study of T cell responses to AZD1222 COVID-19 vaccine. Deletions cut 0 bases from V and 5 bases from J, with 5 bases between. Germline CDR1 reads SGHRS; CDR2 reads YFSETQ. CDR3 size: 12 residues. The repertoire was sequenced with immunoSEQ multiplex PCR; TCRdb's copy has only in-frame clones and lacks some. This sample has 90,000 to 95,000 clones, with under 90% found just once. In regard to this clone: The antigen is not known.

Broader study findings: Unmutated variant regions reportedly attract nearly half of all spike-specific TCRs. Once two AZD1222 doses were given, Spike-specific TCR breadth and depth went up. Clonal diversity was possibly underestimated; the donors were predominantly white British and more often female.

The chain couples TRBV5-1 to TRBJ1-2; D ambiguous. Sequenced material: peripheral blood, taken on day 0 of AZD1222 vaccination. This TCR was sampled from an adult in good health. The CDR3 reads CASSLAEYGYTF. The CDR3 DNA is TGCGCCAGCAGCTTGGCCGAGTATGGCTACACCTTC.